These 13 T cell receptor beta chains came from one sample sequenced in a study of somatic mutations in cytotoxic T cells in rheumatoid arthritis (dated 2017 in TCRdb). Libraries were made using the immunoSEQ multiplex PCR assay. In its TCRdb copy, this immuneACCESS table keeps in-frame sequences only and misses some clones. Where compared with another copy, unresolved V genes explain less than half of these, and the others have no known cause. Here the sample has approximately 16,000 clones; roughly 80% occur a single time. The ten largest clones represent 15% to 20% of the sample. Sequenced sample: CD8+ T cells sorted from blood. These receptors all stem from an adult with rheumatoid arthritis.

The rearrangement joins TRBV10-3 to TRBJ2-3; 12 nucleotides line up with TRBD2. The CDR3 is 18 residues long. The germline V gene encodes CDR1 ENHRY and CDR2 SYGVKD. V gave up 6 bases and J gave up 0 bases; unmatched junction bases: 10. CDR3 coding DNA: TGTGCCATCAGCCCTCGGCGGACTAGCGGGGTTAGCACAGATACGCAGTATTTT. Translated, it gives CAISPRRTSGVSTDTQYF.

The rearrangement joins TRBV5-1 to TRBJ1-4, with 7 bases identical to TRBD1. Germline V CDR1 and CDR2: SGHRS, YFSETQ. The CDR3 has 17 amino acids. V shed 0 bases, J shed 1 base, and the junction held 6 bases outside the gene matches. This CDR3 reads CASSLEGGPGTNEKLFF. CDR3 DNA sequence: TGCGCCAGCAGCTTGGAAGGGGGCCCCGGAACTAATGAAAAACTGTTTTTT.

This clone was recorded only once. The rearrangement joins TRBV4-1 to TRBJ2-6; the match to TRBD1 covers 8 bases. The CDR3 runs 19 residues. V trimming: 6 bases; J trimming: 3 bases; junction bases outside the gene matches: 16. Germline CDR1 and CDR2: MGHRA and YSYEKL. Here the CDR3 DNA reads TGCGCCAGCAGTCTTGGGACAGGCTCCTTGGGTGGTGGGGCCAACGTCCTGACTTTC. Its protein product is CASSLGTGSLGGGANVLTF.

The chain recombines TRBV7-9 with TRBJ2-6; tentative D call: TRBD1 (5 bases). The CDR3 length is 19 residues. V dropped 1 base and J dropped 0 bases, with 16 bases sitting between them. Per germline, CDR1 SEHNR and CDR2 FQNEAQ (reference sequence). The CDR3 nucleotides read TGTGCCAGCAGCTTAGGAAAGGGGTCAGCCAACTCTGGGGCCAACGTCCTGACTTTC. Protein sequence: CASSLGKGSANSGANVLTF.

V and J are TRBV4-1 and TRBJ1-6; D perhaps matches TRBD1 (5 bases). Trimming removed 0 bases from V and 0 bases from J, with 9 bases in between. Germline V CDR1 and CDR2: MGHRA, YSYEKL. This CDR3 contains 17 residues. The CDR3: CASSQDQGSSYNSPLHF. DNA for the CDR3: TGCGCCAGCAGCCAAGATCAGGGAAGCTCCTATAATTCACCCCTCCACTTT.

A single count supports this clone. The DNA of the CDR3 is TGTGCCAGCAGTGTCCGACAGGGTTACGAGCAGTACTTC. This sequence encodes CASSVRQGYEQYF. This chain connects TRBV6-1 to TRBJ2-7; TRBD1 matches 7 bases. CDR1 and CDR2 (germline): MNHNS, SASEGT. This CDR3 is 13 amino acids long. J was trimmed by 4 bases and V by 4 bases; bases with no gene match: 4.

J is TRBJ1-4 and V is TRBV6-1; D might be TRBD1 (5 bases). Trimming removed 3 bases at V and 7 bases at J, with 12 bases between. There are 14 residues in the CDR3. Germline CDR1 MNHNS, CDR2 SASEGT. CDR3 sequence reads: CASSEQGRPEKLFF. As DNA, the CDR3 is TGTGCCAGCAGTGAGCAGGGAAGGCCTGAAAAACTGTTTTTT.

The DNA of the CDR3 is TGTGCCAGCAGTTTGACCTTGAATCAGCCCCAGCATTTT. Translating gives CASSLTLNQPQHF. This rearrangement joins TRBV27 to TRBJ1-5; D is unresolved. This CDR3 comprises 13 residues. Trimming stripped 3 bases from V and 4 bases from J, with 7 bases between. The germline V gene has CDR1 MNHEY and CDR2 SMNVEV (reference sequence).

The chain joins TRBV5-8 to TRBJ2-7; tentatively, D is TRBD1 or TRBD2 (5 bases each). Trimming took off 4 bases at V and 4 bases at J, with 12 bases between the two ends. Germline V lookup: CDR1 SGHTS, CDR2 YDEGEE. The CDR3 consists of 13 residues. The CDR3 DNA follows: TGTGCCAGCAGCCACAAATGGGGGTACGAGCAGTACTTC. Protein: CASSHKWGYEQYF.

The CDR3 region has the DNA TGTGCCAGCAGCTTAGGGGACAGTCTCTATGGCTACACCTTC. Translated, it gives CASSLGDSLYGYTF. This chain links TRBV7-9 with TRBJ1-2; 7 nucleotides agree with TRBD1. Germline assignment: CDR1 SEHNR and CDR2 FQNEAQ (reference sequence). V trimming: 1 base; J trimming: 4 bases; junction bases outside the gene matches: 3. The CDR3 totals 14 residues.

V gene TRBV13 combines with J gene TRBJ1-4; TRBD1 might be the D (6 bases). The CDR3 extends over 17 amino acids. Germline-derived CDR1 and CDR2 are PRHDT and FYEKMQ (reference sequence). Trimming cost V 4 bases and J 8 bases, with 23 bases left between them. CDR3 residues: CASSSGRFQGIREKLFF. CDR3 DNA sequence: TGTGCCAGCAGCTCGGGGCGATTTCAGGGGATTAGAGAAAAACTGTTTTTT.

This chain joins TRBV14 and TRBJ1-5, with TRBD1 as a possible D gene (5 bases). Germline values: CDR1 SGHDN, CDR2 FVKESK. Trimming took 7 bases from V and 4 from J, leaving 14 bases between them. The CDR3 consists of 14 residues. The CDR3 here is CASMIGVPNQPQHF. In DNA, the CDR3 is TGTGCCAGCATGATAGGGGTGCCGAATCAGCCCCAGCATTTT.

The chain recombines TRBV7-9 with TRBJ2-7; a possible D gene is TRBD2 (5 bases). V dropped 0 bases and J dropped 2 bases, with 11 bases sitting between them. CDR3 length: 15 amino acids. Germline lookup yields CDR1 SEHNR and CDR2 FQNEAQ (reference sequence). DNA for the CDR3: TGTGCCAGCAGCTTAGCCGGACGGGGAACCTACGAGCAGTACTTC. Its translation: CASSLAGRGTYEQYF.